This entry features one TCR beta chain sequence. The assay was immunoSEQ multiplex PCR, and TCRdb's table has in-frame clones only and misses some. The sample contains about 180,000 clones, about four fifths of which appear only once. Patients of the Seattle cohort, enrolled during active infection, were followed longitudinally. The record originates from a study of blood T cell repertoires in COVID-19. The trim removed 3 bases at V and 8 bases at J, leaving 7 bases unmatched. This CDR3 has 14 amino acids. Germline values: CDR1 SEHNR, CDR2 FQNEAQ (reference sequence). This sequence was found in a woman between 65 and 79 years old with COVID-19, enrolled during active disease. The chain is built from TRBV7-9 and TRBJ1-3, with 7 bases identical to TRBD1. Sequencing was carried out using peripheral blood. CDR3 amino acids: CASSFFQGEDTIYF. As DNA, the CDR3 is TGTGCCAGCAGCTTCTTCCAGGGGGAAGACACCATATATTTT.